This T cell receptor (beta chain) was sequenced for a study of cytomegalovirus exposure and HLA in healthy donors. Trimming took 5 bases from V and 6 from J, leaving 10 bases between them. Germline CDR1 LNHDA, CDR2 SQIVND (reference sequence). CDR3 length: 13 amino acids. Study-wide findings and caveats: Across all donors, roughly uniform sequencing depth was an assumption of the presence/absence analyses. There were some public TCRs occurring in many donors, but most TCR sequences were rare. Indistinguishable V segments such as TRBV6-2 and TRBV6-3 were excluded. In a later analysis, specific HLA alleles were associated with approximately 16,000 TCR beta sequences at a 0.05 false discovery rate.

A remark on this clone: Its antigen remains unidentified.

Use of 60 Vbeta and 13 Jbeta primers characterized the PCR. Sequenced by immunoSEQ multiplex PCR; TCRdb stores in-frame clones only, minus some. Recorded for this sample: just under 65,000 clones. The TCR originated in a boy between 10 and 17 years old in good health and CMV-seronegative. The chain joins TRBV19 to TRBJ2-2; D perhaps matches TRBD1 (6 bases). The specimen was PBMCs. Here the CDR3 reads CASSLTGPGELFF. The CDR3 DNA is TGTGCCAGTAGTCTCACAGGGCCCGGGGAGCTGTTTTTT.